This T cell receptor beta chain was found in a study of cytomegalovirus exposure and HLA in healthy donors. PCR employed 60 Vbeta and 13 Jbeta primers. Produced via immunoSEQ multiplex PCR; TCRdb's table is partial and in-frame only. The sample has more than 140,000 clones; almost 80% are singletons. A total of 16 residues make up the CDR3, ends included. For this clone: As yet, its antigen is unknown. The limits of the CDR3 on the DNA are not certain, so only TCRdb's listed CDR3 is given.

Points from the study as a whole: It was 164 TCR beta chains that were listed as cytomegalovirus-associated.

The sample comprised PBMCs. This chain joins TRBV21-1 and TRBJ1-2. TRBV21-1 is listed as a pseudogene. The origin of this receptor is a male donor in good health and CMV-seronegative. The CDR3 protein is CASIDWGCGINYGYTF.